This T cell receptor (beta chain) was captured in a study of shared clonotypes between healthy human individuals. V was shortened by 3 bases and J by 7 bases, with 13 bases between the two germline ends. This CDR3 is 13 amino acids long. Germline CDR1 is LNHNV and CDR2 is YYDKDF (reference sequence). The study's findings and limits: Even with large depth, rarefaction showed that sorted-subset sequencing was incomplete. On the whole, naive subsets had larger estimated richness than memory subsets had. Of the naive CD4 clonotypes, about 5% were shared across several donors.

Here immunoSEQ multiplex PCR was the method, and the copy in TCRdb shows in-frame clones only, minus some. The sample consists of approximately 500,000 clones, around 96% of them appearing once. For this clone: Antigen specificity is unknown.

Splitting of CD4+ cells produced CD45RA+ naive and CD45RA-negative memory subsets. Sequenced input: naive CD4+ T cells sorted from blood. The subset was: CD45RA+ positively selected. The clonotype was recovered from a woman aged 30 to 39 in good health. The chain combines TRBV15 with TRBJ2-7; D call uncertain. CDR3 amino acids: CATSRRKQEEQYF. CDR3 in DNA: TGTGCCACCAGCAGGCGGAAGCAGGAGGAGCAGTACTTC.